The 9 T cell receptor beta chains presented below share a single source sample, sequenced in a study of chronic HIV infection and antiretroviral therapy (dated by TCRdb to between 2014 and 2017). Libraries were made using 5' RACE. Instrument used: Illumina MiSeq. TCRdb cleaned the public reads at Q25 with fastp, built clones with MiXCR and kept in-frame beta chains. Rows with one shared CDR3 protein collapse into an entry with the most common genes and DNA. The sample records 39,000 or so distinct CDR3 sequences, 8.2% of which are singletons. The ten largest account for approximately 2.6% of the sample. Sequences were obtained from peripheral blood. Receptor source: an adult who had HIV and had not received antiretroviral therapy, or was an uninfected healthy control (not recorded which).

This clonotype was picked up a small number of times. This sequence joins TRBV29-1 and TRBJ1-1; D remains unclear. This CDR3 is 13 amino acids long. The germline V gene has CDR1 SQVTM and CDR2 ANQGSEA. Deletions cut 6 bases from V and 2 bases from J, with 13 bases between. The DNA for the CDR3 is TGCAGCGTCGCACTCCGGCCTAACACTGAAGCTTTCTTT. Translated: CSVALRPNTEAFF.

This clonotype came up many times. V is TRBV15 and J is TRBJ2-2; TRBD2 might be the D (5 bases). Trimming cost V 3 bases and J 5 bases, with 10 bases left between them. Germline CDR1 LNHNV, CDR2 YYDKDF (reference sequence). This CDR3 comprises 14 residues. Here the CDR3 reads CATSRVLGTGELFF. CDR3 coding DNA: TGTGCCACCAGCAGGGTACTAGGAACCGGGGAGCTGTTTTTT.

This chain connects TRBV10-2 to TRBJ1-2; perhaps TRBD1 as D (5 bases). This CDR3 has 15 residues. Germline assignment: CDR1 WSHSY and CDR2 SAAADI. V dropped 0 bases and J dropped 4 bases, with 12 bases sitting between them. The CDR3: CASSESGTGGYGYTF. For the CDR3, the DNA is TGCGCCAGCAGTGAGTCGGGGACTGGAGGCTATGGCTACACCTTC.

This clonotype was picked up many times. The CDR3: CSVRIRGTDTQYF. In nucleotides, the CDR3 is TGCAGCGTTCGAATCAGGGGTACAGATACGCAGTATTTT. The V gene is TRBV29-1, the J gene TRBJ2-3; perhaps TRBD1 as D (6 bases). Germline V CDR1 and CDR2: SQVTM, ANQGSEA. The CDR3 consists of 13 residues. With 5 bases removed from V and 3 bases from J, the gap between germline ends came to 12 bases.

A few counts support this clonotype. This rearrangement joins TRBV10-3 to TRBJ1-2; 9 bases match TRBD1. V dropped 10 bases and J dropped 5; count of bases not matched to a gene: 5. The germline V gene has CDR1 ENHRY and CDR2 SYGVKD. The length of the CDR3 is 12 residues. The CDR3 sequence is CATTTGGYGYTF. CDR3 in DNA: TGTGCCACTACGACAGGGGGGTATGGCTACACCTTC.

This clonotype was counted ten times or more. V usage is TRBV5-1 and J usage is TRBJ2-7; 9 bases map to TRBD1. Germline values: CDR1 SGHRS, CDR2 YFSETQ. The CDR3 contains 15 residues. J was trimmed by 2 bases and V by 3 bases; bases with no gene match: 6. In nucleotides, the CDR3 is TGCGCCAGCAGCTCCGGGACAGGGCTCGCCTACGAGCAGTACTTC. Its translation is CASSSGTGLAYEQYF.

This sequence joins TRBV28 and TRBJ2-1, with D perhaps TRBD2 (5 bases). The V end was cut by 3 bases, the J end by 7 bases, with 13 bases between. The CDR3 consists of 14 residues. Germline V gene data show CDR1 as MDHEN and CDR2 as SYDVKM. This CDR3 reads CASSFGTEGNEQFF. In nucleotides, the CDR3 is TGTGCCAGCAGTTTCGGCACAGAGGGTAATGAGCAGTTCTTC. The full variable domain, rest sourced from reference TRBV28 and TRBJ2-1, is DVKVTQSSRYLVKRTGEKVFLECVQDMDHENMFWYRQDPGLGLRLIYFSYDVKMKEKGDIPEGYSVSREKKERFSLILESASTNQTSMYLCASSFGTEGNEQFFGPGTRLTVL.

This clonotype occurred many times. The V call is TRBV27, the J call TRBJ1-6; possible D gene TRBD1, 5 bases. The CDR3 has 18 residues. Germline CDR1 and CDR2: MNHEY and SMNVEV (reference sequence). Trimming left V 0 bases short and J 2 bases short, with 14 bases between. In nucleotides, the CDR3 is TGTGCCAGCAGTTTATCAGGGGCAAGACAGCCCTATAATTCACCCCTCCACTTT. Encoded protein: CASSLSGARQPYNSPLHF.

There are many counts of this clonotype. This chain uses TRBV20-1 with TRBJ2-5; 12 nucleotides agree with TRBD2. The V gene's germline CDR1 is DFQATT and CDR2 SNEGSKA (reference sequence). After removal of 1 base from V and 3 bases from J, the junction contained 6 bases not matched to a gene. The CDR3 contains 16 residues. The CDR3 DNA reads as TGCAGTGCTAGAGCAGGGAGACTAGCGGGAGAAGAGACCCAGTACTTC. Translating it yields CSARAGRLAGEETQYF.